What follows are 23 T cell receptor beta chains derived from one specimen sequenced in a study of blood T cells in healthy people across ages. Sample-barcoded 5' priming and a J-beta primer mix drove a second PCR of about 6 to 12 cycles. Each CDR3 protein is one row after TCRdb ran MiXCR on the 5' RACE reads. Seen here are around 1.1 million distinct CDR3 sequences, around two fifths observed once, and the top ten hold about 12%. Source material: blood. Receptor source: a man between 18 and 35 years old in good health.

The table lists this clonotype with a few counts. The chain employs TRBV5-6 and TRBJ2-1; no firm D call. The CDR3 extends over 14 amino acids. Germline CDR1 is SGHDT and CDR2 is YYEEEE. Trimming stripped 0 bases from V and 7 bases from J, with 11 bases between. CDR3: CASSLDSRYNEQFF. The CDR3 coding sequence is TGTGCCAGCAGCTTGGATTCCCGGTATAATGAGCAGTTCTTC.

This clonotype was observed a handful of times. The genes are TRBV6-5 and TRBJ1-2; D is uncertain. Germline V lookup: CDR1 MNHEY, CDR2 SVGAGI. CDR3 length: 12 amino acids. Trimming took 7 bases from V and 2 from J, leaving 8 bases between them. CDR3 loop: CASTRRNYGYTF. CDR3 coding DNA: TGTGCCAGCACGAGGAGAAACTATGGCTACACCTTC.

The CDR3 sequence is CASSVAGRGTGELFF. The CDR3 bases are TGTGCCAGCAGCGTAGCGGGTCGTGGCACCGGGGAGCTGTTTTTT. The gene calls are TRBV9 and TRBJ2-2; D is ambiguous. The CDR3 is 15 amino acids. Germline loops: CDR1 SGDLS, CDR2 YYNGEE. V dropped 0 bases and J dropped 4 bases, with 10 bases sitting between them.

The V and J genes are TRBV14 and TRBJ1-4; a possible D gene is TRBD1 (5 bases). V dropped 6 bases and J dropped 8 bases, with 13 bases sitting between them. The CDR3 runs to 13 residues. CDR1 is SGHDN and CDR2 is FVKESK in the germline V gene. This chain's CDR3 is CASSRGLGEKLFF. The DNA for the CDR3 is TGTGCCAGCAGTCGGGGCCTTGGGGAAAAACTGTTTTTT. Variable domain in full (rest from reference TRBV14 and TRBJ1-4): EAGVTQFPSHSVIEKGQTVTLRCDPISGHDNLYWYRRVMGKEIKFLLHFVKESKQDESGMPNNRFLAERTGGTYSTLKVQPAELEDSGVYFCASSRGLGEKLFFGSGTQLSVL.

This clonotype was seen many times. One end of the junction does not line up with germline, which may come from a read error. The rearrangement links TRBV5-1 to TRBJ1-4, with TRBD1 as a possible D gene (5 bases). CDR3 size: 15 residues. Per the germline V gene, CDR1 is SGHRS and CDR2 is YFSETQ. The CDR3 nucleotides read TGTGCCAGCAGCCCCGGTGGGGCGACTAATGAAAAACTGTTTTTT. As protein: CASSPGGATNEKLFF.

The rearrangement joins TRBV12-3 or TRBV12-4 to TRBJ2-7, with unresolved D. Trimming pared 11 bases from V and 3 bases from J, leaving 8 bases between. This CDR3 is built from 10 residues. This CDR3 reads CAGADYEQYF. DNA of the CDR3: TGTGCCGGCGCCGACTACGAGCAGTACTTC.

This rearrangement joins TRBV12-3 or TRBV12-4 to TRBJ2-2, with D possibly TRBD1 on 6 matching bases. The CDR3 extends over 14 amino acids. Trimming pared 4 bases from V and 3 bases from J, leaving 9 bases between. In DNA form, the CDR3 reads TGTGCCAGCAGTTCAGGGGAATACACCGGGGAGCTGTTTTTT. It is translated as CASSSGEYTGELFF.

This chain uses TRBV5-1 with TRBJ2-5, with 9 positions matching TRBD1. With 0 bases clipped from V and 11 bases from J, the junction kept 14 bases outside the gene matches. Looked up from germline, CDR1 is SGHRS and CDR2 is YFSETQ. CDR3 length: 16 amino acids. Written as DNA, the CDR3 is TGCGCCAGCAGCTTGGGAGGGACAGGGAATTTCAATGAGCAGTACTTC. This sequence encodes CASSLGGTGNFNEQYF.

This clonotype was seen more than once but under ten times. This chain links TRBV7-2 with TRBJ1-2; 7 bases are shared with TRBD1. V was clipped by 1 base and J by 3 bases; unmatched bases: 8. The CDR3 totals 16 residues. CDR1 and CDR2 (germline): SGHTA, FQGNSA. CDR3 loop: CASSLEQGKADYGYTF. As DNA, the CDR3 is TGTGCCAGCAGCTTAGAACAGGGGAAGGCGGACTATGGCTACACCTTC.

The chain recombines TRBV11-2 with TRBJ2-1; a weak D match, TRBD2 (6 bases). Trimming cost V 0 bases and J 5 bases, with 20 bases left between them. The CDR3 is 18 residues long. The V gene's germline CDR1 is SGHAT and CDR2 FQNNGV. The CDR3 is CASSLDWVGGERNNEQFF. The DNA of the CDR3 is TGTGCCAGCAGCTTAGATTGGGTTGGCGGGGAACGAAACAATGAGCAGTTCTTC.

At least ten counts were recorded for this clonotype. The chain joins TRBV24-1 to TRBJ2-3, with a possible D match to TRBD2 (7 bases). The CDR3 sequence is 15 residues long. Deletions cut 4 bases from V and 3 bases from J, with 13 bases between. Germline V lookup: CDR1 KGHDR, CDR2 SFDVKD. The CDR3 region has the DNA TGTGCCACCAGTGACGAGGGGAGGGGGACAGATACGCAGTATTTT. It encodes CATSDEGRGTDTQYF.

This sequence joins TRBV20-1 and TRBJ1-5; the D is unclear. Per germline, CDR1 DFQATT and CDR2 SNEGSKA (reference sequence). V lost 4 bases to trimming and J lost 0 bases, with 10 bases between them. This CDR3 comprises 14 residues. This CDR3 is CSATRTDSNQPQHF. The DNA of the CDR3 is TGCAGTGCTACCCGGACGGATAGCAATCAGCCCCAGCATTTT.

V and J are TRBV7-2 and TRBJ1-1, with 8 bases fitting TRBD1. The germline V gene encodes CDR1 SGHTA and CDR2 FQGNSA. The V segment lost 1 base and the J segment 1 base; nucleotides outside the gene matches: 5. This CDR3 region has 16 residues. The CDR3 DNA follows: TGTGCCAGCAGCTTAGTTTCCCAGGGGGCGAACACTGAAGCTTTCTTT. It encodes CASSLVSQGANTEAFF.

V gene TRBV10-3 combines with J gene TRBJ1-5; D is possibly TRBD1 (6 bases). The V end was cut by 4 bases, the J end by 7 bases, with 17 bases between. The germline V gene has CDR1 ENHRY and CDR2 SYGVKD. This CDR3 has 15 residues. CDR3 region: CAISAGGGREQPQHF. For the CDR3, the DNA is TGTGCCATCAGTGCAGGAGGGGGGCGCGAACAGCCCCAGCATTTT.

V gene TRBV12-3 or TRBV12-4 combines with J gene TRBJ1-1, with D hard to call. Between the trimmed V and J ends, which lost 7 bases and 3 bases, there was a span of 15 bases. CDR3 size: 14 residues. CDR3 sequence (DNA): TGTGCCAGCACTCTCGACATGTTGGACACTGAAGCTTTCTTT. It translates to CASTLDMLDTEAFF.

This clonotype was seen repeatedly, ten times or more. V is TRBV4-2 and J is TRBJ2-3, with a possible D match to TRBD2 (6 bases). The CDR3 contains 14 residues. From germline, CDR1 is LGHNA and CDR2 YNFKEQ. Trimming removed 4 bases at V and 2 bases at J, with 10 bases between. The CDR3 is CASSLAETTDTQYF. The CDR3 nucleotides read TGTGCCAGCAGCCTAGCGGAGACCACAGATACGCAGTATTTT.

The rearrangement links TRBV29-1 to TRBJ1-1; D gene ambiguous. The V end was cut by 7 bases, the J end by 4 bases, with 10 bases between. The CDR3 extends over 11 amino acids. Germline V gene lookup returns CDR1 SQVTM and CDR2 ANQGSEA. CDR3 DNA: TGCAGCGGGCGGCGGGGCACTGAAGCTTTCTTT. Amino acid sequence: CSGRRGTEAFF.

This clonotype came up a few times. The chain combines TRBV3-1 with TRBJ2-1, with D maybe TRBD1 (6 bases). Germline assignment: CDR1 LGHDT and CDR2 YNNKEL (reference sequence). Deletions cut 4 bases from V and 0 bases from J, with 16 bases between. The CDR3 extends over 17 amino acids. The CDR3 reads CASSPVRTVTSYNEQFF. CDR3 DNA: TGTGCCAGCAGCCCCGTAAGGACAGTCACCTCCTACAATGAGCAGTTCTTC.

The rearrangement uses TRBV6-2 or TRBV6-3 and TRBJ2-7, with D possibly matching TRBD2 (5 bases). Between the trimmed V and J ends, which lost 0 bases and 0 bases, there was a span of 9 bases. The germline CDR1 and CDR2 sequences are MNHEY and SVGEGT. This CDR3 is built from 15 residues. The CDR3 sequence is CASSYSVGSSYEQYF. CDR3 nucleotide sequence: TGTGCCAGCAGTTACTCTGTTGGGAGCTCCTACGAGCAGTACTTC.

This clonotype was seen a handful of times. This chain joins TRBV6-2 or TRBV6-3 and TRBJ2-7, with TRBD2 matching 12 bases. There are 19 residues in the CDR3. CDR1 is MNHEY, CDR2 SVGEGT, per germline. Trimming at V came to 6 bases and at J to 2 bases, leaving 17 bases not matched to a gene. CDR3 in DNA: TGTGCCAGCAGGAAACTCCCCAAACTAGCGGGGGGCCCCACCTACGAGCAGTACTTC. It encodes CASRKLPKLAGGPTYEQYF.

V gene TRBV7-9 combines with J gene TRBJ1-2; D gene unclear. Deletions cut 5 bases from V and 10 bases from J, with 17 bases between. CDR1 and CDR2 (germline): SEHNR, FQNEAQ (reference sequence). The CDR3 has 13 amino acids. CDR3 in DNA: TGTGCCAGCAGCCGACCCTCTGTCCGGTACTACACCTTC. Residues: CASSRPSVRYYTF.

The chain employs TRBV20-1 and TRBJ1-1, with D maybe TRBD1 (6 bases). Deletions cut 3 bases from V and 1 base from J, with 9 bases between. Germline-derived CDR1 and CDR2 are DFQATT and SNEGSKA (reference sequence). CDR3 size: 13 residues. The CDR3 sequence is CSASKGGNTEAFF. Here the CDR3 DNA reads TGCAGTGCTAGCAAGGGGGGGAACACTGAAGCTTTCTTT.

A word on this clonotype: A read error may be the cause here, since a much bigger clone is one base away. The chain combines TRBV20-1 with TRBJ2-7; a weak D match, TRBD2 (6 bases). Looked up from germline, CDR1 is DFQATT and CDR2 is SNEGSKA (reference sequence). Trimming took 5 bases from V and 3 from J, leaving 17 bases between them. The CDR3 runs 14 residues. This CDR3 is CSAPKTRRDYEQYF. CDR3 nucleotides: TGCAGTGCTCCCAAAACCAGGAGGGACTACGAGCAGTACTTC.